There are many counts of the clone carrying this T cell receptor beta chain. Its antigen is as yet unknown. Each TCR transcript was tagged with a 10-nucleotide random UMI during 5'RACE. TCRdb redid the calling of the 5' RACE reads with MiXCR, one entry per CDR3 protein. Here the sample spans 45,000 to 60,000 distinct CDR3 sequences, roughly 3.5% being singletons. This record comes from a study of neurological immune-mediated disorders. Study-wide results and caveats: Multiple sclerosis was found to have the least TCR clonal expansion, below healthy controls, and HTLV-1-associated myelopathy the most. None of the features examined (clinical or MRI) was associated with the multiple sclerosis repertoire cluster.

The V gene lost 3 bases and the J gene lost 7 bases, with 8 bases spanning the gap. CDR1 and CDR2 from the germline V gene are KGHSH and LQKENI. The CDR3 totals 12 residues. The unsorted libraries originated from 2 million PBMCs that had been stored at -80 C. The sequence derives from a man aged 25-45 years with multiple sclerosis. V gene TRBV18 combines with J gene TRBJ2-3; no clear D. The material sequenced was PBMCs. As DNA, the CDR3 is TGTGCCAGCTCACCGCCTGAAAATACGCAGTATTTT. As protein: CASSPPENTQYF. Looking up the rest from reference TRBV18 and TRBJ2-3 gives the full variable domain: NAGVMQNPRHLVRRRGQEARLRCSPMKGHSHVYWYRQLPEEGLKFMVYLQKENIIDESGMPKERFSAEFPKEGPSILRIQQVVRGDSAAYFCASSPPENTQYFGPGTRLTVL.